The entry that follows covers one T cell receptor (beta chain) sequence. Its antigen is currently unknown. This specimen comes from a study of T cells after posttransplantation cyclophosphamide. Broader study findings: Tissue-infiltrating T cells from skin or gut overlapped little with blood T cells. Recipient CMV seropositivity and CMV reactivation strongly tracked TRB clonality. Later post-transplant blood repertoires were often dominated by donor CD8+ memory clones.

The protocol was immunoSEQ multiplex PCR, while the TCRdb copy is restricted to in-frame clones and leaves out a portion. Of approximately 10,000 clones listed, more than 75% are singletons. Sampled 1 year posttransplant, controls received myeloablative marrow transplants, methotrexate and a calcineurin inhibitor. This receptor was identified in a male patient in his 30s who received an allogeneic stem cell transplant from an unrelated donor, was CMV-positive, and had no GVHD. Among the T cells, some may be from the graft donor. The sequenced sample was PBMCs, obtained after an allogeneic stem cell transplant with a calcineurin inhibitor and methotrexate.

The DNA for the CDR3 is TGCGCCAGCAGCTTGGCACTAGGATCCTACAATGAGCAGTTCTTC. Protein product: CASSLALGSYNEQFF. The rearrangement joins TRBV5-1 to TRBJ2-1; TRBD2 is a possible D gene (5 bases). The V and J ends lost 0 bases and 1 base respectively, with 8 bases between them. The CDR3 consists of 15 residues. Germline V gene lookup returns CDR1 SGHRS and CDR2 YFSETQ.